This entry is about one TCR beta chain. This record belongs to a study of T cell repertoires in aging, cancer and after chemotherapy. Study overall: Some 8.1 million TCR reads were in the whole dataset.

TRB rearrangements spanning V, D and J were amplified using mixed TRB-A/B primers. TCRdb reprocessed the multiplex PCR reads via MiXCR and lists one record per CDR3 protein. The sample yields fewer than 7,000 distinct CDR3 sequences, under 30% seen once. Amplification of TCR beta used genomic DNA extracted from peripheral blood. This receptor was identified in a human donor in good health. The sequencing input was blood.

The CDR3 DNA sequence: TGTGCCAGCAGTGAAGACATGGGGGAGCTGTTTTTT. Translation: CASSEDMGELFF. The chain has TRBV2 and TRBJ2-2, with unresolved D. CDR1 is SNHLY, CDR2 FYNNEI, per germline. The CDR3 covers 12 residues. The V end lost 1 base, the J end lost 8 bases, and 5 bases lay between the germline ends.